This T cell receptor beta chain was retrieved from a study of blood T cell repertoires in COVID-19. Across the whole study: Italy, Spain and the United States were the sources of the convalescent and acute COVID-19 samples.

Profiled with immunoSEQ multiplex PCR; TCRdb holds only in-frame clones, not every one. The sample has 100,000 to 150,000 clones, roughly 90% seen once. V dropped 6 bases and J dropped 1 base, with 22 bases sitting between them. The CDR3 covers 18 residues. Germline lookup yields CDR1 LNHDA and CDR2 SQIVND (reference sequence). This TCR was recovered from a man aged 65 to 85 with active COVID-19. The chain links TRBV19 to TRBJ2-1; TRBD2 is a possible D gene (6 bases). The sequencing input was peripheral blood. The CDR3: CASRLSLAGPPSYNEQFF. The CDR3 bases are TGTGCCAGTAGACTCAGCCTGGCGGGACCGCCTTCCTACAATGAGCAGTTCTTC.